The 30 T cell receptor beta chains presented below share a single source sample, sequenced in a study of OX40 agonist ivuxolimab in advanced cancers. Repertoires were generated with immunoSEQ multiplex PCR, while TCRdb's copy carries only in-frame clones and drops some. This sample has about 100,000 clones, with around 91% found just once. Sequences were derived from CD4+ or CD8+ T cells sorted from blood, sampled in a trial of the OX40 agonist ivuxolimab. Every receptor here comes from an adult with an advanced solid tumor such as melanoma, head and neck, liver or kidney cancer.

The CDR3 sequence is CASSLAIGGGAADTQYF. The CDR3, as DNA: TGTGCCAGCAGCTTAGCGATTGGCGGGGGGGCCGCAGATACGCAGTATTTT. The chain employs TRBV7-9 and TRBJ2-3; TRBD2 matches 9 bases. The germline CDR1 and CDR2 sequences are SEHNR and FQNEAQ (reference sequence). This CDR3 is built from 17 residues. The ends lost 0 bases at V and 4 bases at J; junction bases unmatched: 8.

The chain has TRBV7-6 and TRBJ2-1, with D perhaps TRBD1 (6 bases). The CDR3 is 16 residues long. Trimming removed 4 bases at V and 7 bases at J, with 20 bases between. Per germline, CDR1 SGHVS and CDR2 FNYEAQ. The CDR3 DNA sequence: TGTGCCAGCAGCTCAATTCCGGGACAAAATGGGAATGAGCAGTTCTTC. This sequence encodes CASSSIPGQNGNEQFF.

Concerning this clone itself: This sample includes further DNA sequences coding for the same CDR3. J is TRBJ1-1 and V is TRBV20-1; D is unresolved. The germline V gene encodes CDR1 DFQATT and CDR2 SNEGSKA (reference sequence). Between the trimmed V and J ends, which lost 3 bases and 6 bases, there was a span of 8 bases. CDR3 length: 11 amino acids. The CDR3 DNA reads TGCAGTGCTAGCCCGGGCGCTGAAGCTTTCTTT. Protein: CSASPGAEAFF.

V is TRBV6-4 and J is TRBJ2-1; TRBD1 is a possible D gene (6 bases). From germline, CDR1 is MRHNA and CDR2 SNTAGT. The CDR3 length is 16 residues. Trimming pared 3 bases from V and 2 bases from J, leaving 14 bases between. The CDR3 loop reads CASSEQGQTAYNEQFF. The DNA for the CDR3 is TGTGCCAGCAGTGAGCAAGGACAGACAGCCTACAATGAGCAGTTCTTC.

The rearrangement joins TRBV29-1 to TRBJ2-3; possible D gene TRBD1, 5 bases. The CDR3 spans 12 residues. V was cut by 3 bases and J by 6 bases, with 10 bases left in between. Germline CDR1 SQVTM, CDR2 ANQGSEA. DNA for the CDR3: TGCAGCGTTGACAGGGCGGCGGATACGCAGTATTTT. Translating it yields CSVDRAADTQYF.

This chain uses TRBV10-1 with TRBJ2-7; 7 positions match TRBD1. CDR1 and CDR2 (germline): WNHNN, SYGVQD (reference sequence). There are 13 residues in the CDR3. J gave up 5 bases and V 3 bases, and 4 bases lay outside the gene matches. The CDR3 spells CASSDDRVNEQYF. As DNA, the CDR3 is TGCGCCAGCAGTGATGACAGGGTAAACGAGCAGTACTTC.

J is TRBJ2-1 and V is TRBV7-3, with D perhaps matching TRBD1 or TRBD2 (6 bases each). The V end lost 5 bases, the J end lost 4 bases, and 15 bases lay between the germline ends. Germline assignment: CDR1 SGHTA and CDR2 FQGTGA. The CDR3 extends over 15 amino acids. The CDR3 spells CASSPRGGRYNEQFF. The CDR3 DNA follows: TGTGCCAGCAGCCCTCGTGGGGGGCGGTACAATGAGCAGTTCTTC.

The chain is built from TRBV2 and TRBJ1-2, with D possibly matching TRBD1 (6 bases). The length of the CDR3 is 15 residues. Looked up from germline, CDR1 is SNHLY and CDR2 is FYNNEI. Trimming left V 0 bases short and J 4 bases short, with 12 bases between. The CDR3 protein is CASSEARGDIYGYTF. In DNA, the CDR3 is TGTGCCAGCAGTGAAGCCCGGGGGGACATCTATGGCTACACCTTC.

The chain has TRBV27 and TRBJ1-1; D not resolved. V lost 3 bases to trimming and J lost 1 base, with 12 bases between them. CDR3 length: 15 residues. CDR1 MNHEY and CDR2 SMNVEV come from the germline V gene (reference sequence). The CDR3 DNA sequence: TGTGCCAGCAGTTTCCAAGGGATGGGGAACACTGAAGCTTTCTTT. Protein product: CASSFQGMGNTEAFF.

This chain joins TRBV10-3 and TRBJ1-1; no firm D call. This CDR3 has 11 residues. The germline V gene has CDR1 ENHRY and CDR2 SYGVKD. The V gene lost 6 bases and the J gene lost 5 bases, with 7 bases spanning the gap. CDR3 nucleotide sequence: TGTGCCATCAGCGGTCTTACTGAAGCTTTCTTT. It codes for CAISGLTEAFF.

Concerning this clone: This specimen includes other DNA sequences encoding the same CDR3. J is TRBJ2-5 and V is TRBV6-6; the D gene is possibly TRBD2 (6 bases). With 2 bases removed from V and 4 bases from J, the gap between germline ends came to 8 bases. Germline CDR1 and CDR2: MNHNY and SVGAGI (reference sequence). The CDR3 is 13 residues long. The CDR3 spells CASSYGGGETQYF. CDR3 nucleotide sequence: TGTGCCAGCAGTTACGGGGGAGGAGAGACCCAGTACTTC.

The chain joins TRBV6-5 to TRBJ2-1, with D uncertain. Germline V gives CDR1 MNHEY, CDR2 SVGAGI. The ends were cut back, 8 bases at V and 4 bases at J, with 6 bases in the middle. The CDR3 consists of 11 residues. As DNA, the CDR3 is TGTGCCAGCTCGAGGTACAATGAGCAGTTCTTC. Encoded protein: CASSRYNEQFF.

This clone has just one count. At one of its ends the junction is not consistent with the germline gene, which may arise from a read error. This CDR3 is also generated by other DNA sequences in the sample. The chain employs TRBV6-1 and TRBJ2-7; D remains unclear. This CDR3 is 14 amino acids long. Per germline, CDR1 MNHNS and CDR2 SASEGT. CDR3 nucleotides: TGTGCCAGCAGTGCAGGTGCCGATATAGGCGAGCAGTACTTT. Its protein product is CASSAGADIGEQYF.

This clone was recorded only once. DNA of the CDR3: TGCAGCGTTGACAACCGGGCCCTAGGGGGAGGCTACACCTTC. Its translation is CSVDNRALGGGYTF. The chain uses TRBV29-1 and TRBJ1-2; D possibly corresponds to TRBD1 (6 bases). V shed 3 bases and J shed 8 bases, with 19 bases lying between them. This CDR3 has 14 residues. Germline CDR1 SQVTM, CDR2 ANQGSEA.

This chain links TRBV6-1 with TRBJ2-2; a possible D gene is TRBD1 (6 bases). The germline CDR1 and CDR2 sequences are MNHNS and SASEGT. This CDR3 spans 15 amino acids. Trimming took off 4 bases at V and 1 base at J, with 10 bases between the two ends. The CDR3 bases are TGTGCCAGCAGTGTAGACAGGTTGAACACCGGGGAGCTGTTTTTT. Translated, it gives CASSVDRLNTGELFF.

The CDR3 DNA sequence: TGTGCCAGCAGCTTAAGTGTCGGGGGGGCGATGGAGACCCAGTACTTC. It specifies CASSLSVGGAMETQYF. This chain connects TRBV7-9 to TRBJ2-5, with 8 bases aligning to TRBD2. After removal of 2 bases from V and 5 bases from J, the junction contained 10 bases not matched to a gene. In germline, CDR1 is SEHNR, CDR2 FQNEAQ (reference sequence). This CDR3 is built from 16 residues.

Only one count was recorded for this clone. The chain carries TRBV30 and TRBJ2-2, with D tentatively TRBD1 (5 bases). The germline V gene has CDR1 GTSNPN and CDR2 SVGIG (reference sequence). The CDR3 loop spans 14 amino acids. Trimming removed 5 bases from V and 0 bases from J, with 10 bases in between. The CDR3: CAWAGFANTGELFF. As DNA, the CDR3 is TGTGCCTGGGCAGGGTTCGCGAACACCGGGGAGCTGTTTTTT.

The chain uses TRBV6-1 and TRBJ1-3; possible D gene TRBD1, 6 bases. The CDR3 covers 16 residues. Germline CDR1 reads MNHNS; CDR2 reads SASEGT. Deletions cut 2 bases from V and 0 bases from J, with 11 bases between. The DNA for the CDR3 is TGTGCCAGCAGTGAACAGGGGAACCTCTCTGGAAACACCATATATTTT. Protein product: CASSEQGNLSGNTIYF.

The chain carries TRBV5-1 and TRBJ2-2; D unclear. Trimming pared 3 bases from V and 4 bases from J, leaving 10 bases between. The germline CDR1 and CDR2 sequences are SGHRS and YFSETQ. The CDR3 is 14 amino acids. The CDR3 DNA reads as TGCGCCAGCAGCTCCGACTCGACCACCGGGGAGCTGTTTTTT. Its translation: CASSSDSTTGELFF.

The genes are TRBV6-5 and TRBJ2-1; D possibly corresponds to TRBD2 (7 bases). Trimming shortened V by 2 bases and J by 7 bases, and 18 bases separated the two germline ends. The length of the CDR3 is 16 residues. CDR1 MNHEY and CDR2 SVGAGI come from the germline V gene. CDR3 DNA: TGTGCCAGCAGTTACCTGGGCGGGGGCGCGGGGAATGAGCAGTTCTTC. Encoded protein: CASSYLGGGAGNEQFF.

This clone has only one observation. The V call is TRBV19, the J call TRBJ1-1, with a possible D match to TRBD1 (5 bases). From germline, CDR1 is LNHDA and CDR2 SQIVND (reference sequence). V lost 3 bases, J lost 4 bases, and 12 bases lay in between. The CDR3 has 14 residues. CDR3 protein: CASSIPGGGTEAFF. As DNA, the CDR3 is TGTGCCAGTAGTATCCCCGGGGGGGGCACTGAAGCTTTCTTT. The full variable domain, rest sourced from reference TRBV19 and TRBJ1-1, is DGGITQSPKYLFRKEGQNVTLSCEQNLNHDAMYWYRQDPGQGLRLIYYSQIVNDFQKGDIAEGYSVSREKKESFPLTVTSAQKNPTAFYLCASSIPGGGTEAFFGQGTRLTVV.

Points on this clone: The sample carries other DNA sequences with the same CDR3. The V gene is TRBV28, the J gene TRBJ2-6, with 7 bases that match TRBD1. This CDR3 is 15 amino acids long. With V trimmed by 5 bases and J by 0 bases, 1 base remained unmatched. The germline V gene encodes CDR1 MDHEN and CDR2 SYDVKM. The CDR3 here is CASSPGGSGANVLTF. Written as DNA, the CDR3 is TGTGCCAGCAGTCCAGGGGGCTCTGGGGCCAACGTCCTGACTTTC.

J is TRBJ2-5 and V is TRBV2; unclear D gene. Germline values: CDR1 SNHLY, CDR2 FYNNEI. This CDR3 is built from 10 residues. V lost 7 bases to trimming and J lost 7 bases, with 7 bases between them. CDR3 loop: CASTRLTQYF. The DNA of the CDR3 is TGTGCCAGCACCCGGTTGACCCAGTACTTC.

J is TRBJ1-2 and V is TRBV6-4; 7 bases match TRBD1. Germline V gene data show CDR1 as MRHNA and CDR2 as SNTAGT. After removal of 8 bases from V and 2 bases from J, the junction contained 14 bases not matched to a gene. The CDR3 covers 16 residues. This chain's CDR3 is CASRDSRIQGNYGYTF. In DNA form, the CDR3 reads TGTGCCAGCCGGGACAGCCGAATCCAGGGAAACTATGGCTACACCTTC.

The V gene is TRBV19, the J gene TRBJ2-1, with 9 bases fitting TRBD1. CDR1 is LNHDA, CDR2 SQIVND, per germline (reference sequence). With 2 bases clipped from V and 2 bases from J, the junction kept 4 bases outside the gene matches. The CDR3 length is 16 residues. The chain's CDR3 is CASSIPGQGPYNEQFF. For the CDR3, the DNA is TGTGCCAGTAGTATACCGGGACAGGGCCCCTACAATGAGCAGTTCTTC. The full variable domain, rest sourced from reference TRBV19 and TRBJ2-1, is DGGITQSPKYLFRKEGQNVTLSCEQNLNHDAMYWYRQDPGQGLRLIYYSQIVNDFQKGDIAEGYSVSREKKESFPLTVTSAQKNPTAFYLCASSIPGQGPYNEQFFGPGTRLTVL.

This clone was seen only once. The rearrangement joins TRBV19 to TRBJ2-2, with D hard to call. V was clipped by 5 bases and J by 0 bases, with 10 bases between them. The CDR3 sequence is 15 residues long. Germline-derived CDR1 and CDR2 are LNHDA and SQIVND (reference sequence). The CDR3 DNA follows: TGTGCCAGTAGTTTCGGCTTTACGAACACCGGGGAGCTGTTTTTT. Translation: CASSFGFTNTGELFF.

The rearrangement uses TRBV29-1 and TRBJ2-1, with D hard to call. CDR3 length: 13 amino acids. V was shortened by 0 bases and J by 3 bases, with 6 bases between the two germline ends. Germline V gene sequence: CDR1 SQVTM, CDR2 ANQGSEA. CDR3 loop: CSVEDASYNEQFF. For the CDR3, the DNA is TGCAGCGTTGAAGACGCTAGCTACAATGAGCAGTTCTTC.

The chain is built from TRBV6-6 and TRBJ2-2, with D uncertain. Germline V gives CDR1 MNHNY, CDR2 SVGAGI (reference sequence). Trimming stripped 7 bases from V and 2 bases from J, with 11 bases between. The CDR3 length is 14 residues. The CDR3 DNA sequence: TGTGCCAGCACAAATTGGGGAAACACCGGGGAGCTGTTTTTT. It specifies CASTNWGNTGELFF.

The rearrangement uses TRBV5-1 and TRBJ1-2; 7 nucleotides agree with TRBD1. The V and J ends lost 4 bases and 4 bases, in that order; junction bases with no gene match: 4. The germline CDR1 and CDR2 sequences are SGHRS and YFSETQ. The CDR3 covers 13 residues. The CDR3 region has the DNA TGCGCCAGCAGCCCCACAGGGGCCTATGGCTACACCTTC. Amino acids: CASSPTGAYGYTF.

This clone was counted only a few times. This chain uses TRBV9 with TRBJ2-1; 10 bases match TRBD1. Germline V CDR1 and CDR2: SGDLS, YYNGEE. Germline trimming cut 2 bases from V and 10 bases from J; bases unmatched to any gene: 3. The CDR3 covers 13 residues. The CDR3 is CASSVGQGVEQFF. As DNA, the CDR3 is TGTGCCAGCAGCGTCGGACAGGGGGTAGAGCAGTTCTTC.